This entry is about one T cell receptor (beta chain). Its antigen is as yet unknown. CDR1 is SGHTA and CDR2 is FQGTGA in the germline V gene. J lost 4 bases, V lost 2 bases, and 6 bases had no gene match. The CDR3 totals 15 residues. Regarding time point: time of PML onset. These data originate in a study of multiple sclerosis patients with progressive multifocal leukoencephalopathy. Each PCR contained spiked synthetic TR CDR3 controls spanning every V-J pairing. Data came from immunoSEQ multiplex PCR; TCRdb stores just in-frame clones and leaves some out. The profile covers approximately 35,000 clones, with roughly 87% appearing a single time and under 4% taken by the ten largest. Notes on the study in general: TRBV and TRBJ usage showed no common pattern when PML developed.

The chain joins TRBV7-3 to TRBJ2-5, with TRBD2 matching 8 bases. The sample was PBMCs, taken from a patient treated with natalizumab. The origin of this receptor is a human donor with progressive multifocal leukoencephalopathy. CDR3 residues: CASSLGLGRGETQYF. The CDR3 DNA sequence: TGTGCCAGCAGCTTAGGTCTCGGGAGGGGAGAGACCCAGTACTTC.